This T cell receptor beta chain was documented in a study of blood T cell repertoires in COVID-19 (dated by TCRdb to the early 2020s). Concerning the study at large: Collaborator samples came from the United States, Italy and Spain and covered acute and convalescent phases of COVID-19. Where available, HLA class I and class II types were obtained from metadata supplied by the sample provider rather than from assay-based typing. Deeply sampled blood TCRbeta repertoires from subjects exposed to, actively infected with, or recovered from COVID-19 were included in the dataset. Nearly every sample came with metadata listing a de-identified subject ID, COVID-19 status, age in years and sex. The prospective study material was composed of cDNA or gDNA derived from T cells, B-cell-depleted T cells, or PBMCs. The repertoires were released in a freely available public database intended as a resource for research on the immune response to SARS-CoV-2. Samples were obtained from the ongoing ImmuneRACE study (first 160 participants) and from over a thousand subjects provided by 6 global collaborators. What the work shows at the level of the full study, not this receptor alone: The quantity of clinical and demographic metadata differed by source and by participant and was supplied without curation.

Participants in the prospective study were enrolled through a virtual design, were aged 18 to 89 years, and lived in approximately 24 United States geographic areas. Cohort assignment in the prospective study relied on participant-reported clinical history from a screening survey and a study questionnaire. For ImmuneRACE Cohort 3, a participant was defined as recovered based on two consecutive negative NP/OP PCR tests, clearance by a healthcare professional, or resolution of symptoms. In the prospective study, whole blood, serum and a nasopharyngeal or oropharyngeal swab were collected from each participant by mobile phlebotomists. Over a roughly two-month period, participants in the prospective study had the option of providing additional blood draws and questionnaires. Prospective study blood samples were shipped either frozen or at room temperature before DNA extraction. The immunoSEQ Assay, a bias-controlled multiplex PCR, was used to amplify TCRbeta CDR3 regions from genomic DNA. The study's own analysis went as follows. Within the assay, amplification of reference gene primers was used to estimate how many nucleated cells each sample contained. Sequence reads were collapsed and filtered to measure the absolute abundance of every unique TCRbeta CDR3 rearrangement. Productive Simpson clonality was computed per sample as the square root of Simpson's diversity index over productive rearrangements. TCRdb stores this immuneACCESS table with in-frame sequences only. Part of the clones is absent; in the studies checked, under half of the shortfall reflects unresolved V genes, and no reason is known for the rest. The V and J calls and the clone size are those of that table, but D and trimming were determined from the DNA. The table for this sample lists a few hundred thousand clones; 85% of them were counted only once. The top ten hold under 3% of the sample.

Notes on this clone: This receptor's antigen is unknown. No clone much larger than this one lies a single base away; base qualities are absent.

V is pruned by 3 bases and J by 7 bases, leaving 6 bases of the junction without a gene match. The CDR3 sequence holds 15 residues, the cysteine and phenylalanine included. Just the 45-base CDR3 DNA is kept, in frame starting at base 1. CDR1 and CDR2, per the germline V gene, are SNHLY and FYNNEI. The V and J segments used are TRBV2 and TRBJ2-2; TRBD1 aligns with 9 central bases. The sample taken for sequencing was PBMCs or T cells enriched from blood (not recorded which). The sequence was collected from a woman aged 45-65 years who had recovered from COVID-19. The nucleotides are TGTGCCAGCAGTGACGCACAGGGGGCCGGCGGGGAGCTGTTTTTT. This yields the protein CASSDAQGAGGELFF.